The 30 T cell receptor beta chains listed next were all sequenced from one sample in a study of shared clonotypes between healthy human individuals. Profiling relied on immunoSEQ multiplex PCR, and the TCRdb table lists in-frame clones only, not all of them. The table has just over 2,000,000 clones, 85% to 95% seen once. Positively selected for CCR7, the CD45RO-negative cells used as naive CD8 cells excluded terminally differentiated effector memory CD45RA+ cells. Sequencing was done on a sample of naive CD8+ T cells sorted from blood. The receptor set was obtained from a man between 18 and 29 years old in good health.

The chain uses TRBV28 and TRBJ2-7; 8 bases line up with TRBD1. The junction had 2 bases not matched to a gene; V was cut back by 8 bases and J by 5 bases. The CDR3 sequence is 11 residues long. The germline gives CDR1 MDHEN, CDR2 SYDVKM. In DNA, the CDR3 is TGTGCCAGCGGACAGGGTAACGAGCAGTACTTC. It codes for CASGQGNEQYF.

This chain joins TRBV2 and TRBJ2-1, with D perhaps TRBD2 (5 bases). This CDR3 spans 12 amino acids. Looked up from germline, CDR1 is SNHLY and CDR2 is FYNNEI. V was pared by 8 bases and J by 7 bases, with 12 bases between. CDR3 in DNA: TGTGCCAGCTCCGAACGGGAAAATGAGCAGTTCTTC. Amino acids: CASSERENEQFF.

The CDR3 protein is CASSGDRGSYEQYF. The CDR3 DNA follows: TGTGCCAGCAGCGGGGACAGGGGCTCCTACGAGCAGTACTTC. The chain recombines TRBV13 with TRBJ2-7; TRBD1 matches 10 bases. Germline V gives CDR1 PRHDT, CDR2 FYEKMQ (reference sequence). There are 14 residues in the CDR3. V was pared by 5 bases and J by 0 bases, with 1 base of the junction left unmatched.

This clone has only one observation. The chain links TRBV7-9 to TRBJ2-7; a weak D match, TRBD2 (5 bases). Trimming shortened V by 5 bases and J by 3 bases, and 14 bases separated the two germline ends. Germline values: CDR1 SEHNR, CDR2 FQNEAQ (reference sequence). This CDR3 region has 14 residues. CDR3 sequence reads: CASSPTGMNYEQYF. CDR3 coding DNA: TGTGCCAGCAGCCCGACGGGGATGAACTACGAGCAGTACTTC.

The chain joins TRBV30 to TRBJ2-2; D not certain. The CDR3 is 13 residues long. Per germline, CDR1 GTSNPN and CDR2 SVGIG (reference sequence). The V gene lost 2 bases and the J gene lost 6 bases, with 10 bases spanning the gap. The CDR3 protein is CAWSRVAPGELFF. The CDR3 bases are TGTGCCTGGAGTCGGGTAGCCCCCGGGGAGCTGTTTTTT. Drawing the rest from reference TRBV30 and TRBJ2-2, the complete variable domain is SQTIHQWPATLVQPVGSPLSLECTVEGTSNPNLYWYRQAAGRGLQLLFYSVGIGQISSEVPQNLSASRPQDRQFILSSKKLLLSDSGFYLCAWSRVAPGELFFGEGSRLTVL.

The chain uses TRBV29-1 and TRBJ2-1, with 9 bases identical to TRBD2. The J segment lost 5 bases and the V segment lost 4 bases, leaving 15 bases of the junction unmatched. The CDR3 spans 17 residues. Per germline, CDR1 SQVTM and CDR2 ANQGSEA. Here the CDR3 DNA reads TGCAGCGTTGGAGGGCGGGAGGGCCTGTCTTACCACAATGAGCAGTTCTTC. Residues: CSVGGREGLSYHNEQFF.

This chain joins TRBV4-1 and TRBJ2-7, with D perhaps TRBD1 (5 bases). In germline, CDR1 is MGHRA, CDR2 YSYEKL. The CDR3 extends over 14 amino acids. Trimming left V 5 bases short and J 5 bases short, with 16 bases between. The CDR3 protein is CASSGRQGDNEQYF. The CDR3, as DNA: TGCGCCAGCAGCGGGCGCCAGGGTGATAACGAGCAGTACTTC.

The chain combines TRBV2 with TRBJ1-6, with 7 bases fitting TRBD1. There are 16 residues in the CDR3. With V trimmed by 7 bases and J by 0 bases, 6 bases remained unmatched. Germline V gene lookup returns CDR1 SNHLY and CDR2 FYNNEI. The CDR3 reads CASTVGTDSYNSPLHF. DNA for the CDR3: TGTGCCAGCACCGTGGGGACAGACTCCTATAATTCACCCCTCCACTTT.

This clone was picked up one time. V and J are TRBV4-1 and TRBJ2-7, with D perhaps matching TRBD2 (6 bases). CDR1 MGHRA and CDR2 YSYEKL come from the germline V gene. The CDR3 loop spans 15 amino acids. Between the trimmed V and J ends, which lost 4 bases and 3 bases, there was a span of 16 bases. The CDR3 nucleotides are TGCGCCAGCAGCCCCTTGAGGACGGGACTCTACGAGCAGTACTTC. As protein: CASSPLRTGLYEQYF.

The V and J genes are TRBV30 and TRBJ2-7; 7 nucleotides match TRBD1. Trimming at V came to 2 bases and at J to 5 bases, leaving 15 bases not matched to a gene. Germline values: CDR1 GTSNPN, CDR2 SVGIG (reference sequence). The CDR3 runs 16 residues. The CDR3 region has the DNA TGTGCCTGGAGTCCCCGTACAGGGGTATTCTACCACGAGCAGTACTTC. Translation gives CAWSPRTGVFYHEQYF.

In its sample, this clone was seen once. The chain links TRBV6-1 to TRBJ1-2, with unresolved D. Germline V gives CDR1 MNHNS, CDR2 SASEGT. This CDR3 region has 15 residues. V lost 0 bases and J 3 bases, leaving 11 bases between the germline ends. The CDR3 spells CASSEALTSYYGYTF. The CDR3 nucleotides read TGTGCCAGCAGTGAAGCGTTGACAAGTTACTATGGCTACACCTTC.

The rearrangement joins TRBV2 to TRBJ2-3; D may match TRBD1 or TRBD2 (6 bases each). Between the trimmed V and J ends, which lost 4 bases and 1 base, there was a span of 12 bases. There are 15 residues in the CDR3. Germline V gene sequence: CDR1 SNHLY, CDR2 FYNNEI. The CDR3 protein is CASSVRGARTDTQYF. The CDR3 DNA is TGTGCCAGCAGTGTAAGGGGGGCTCGCACAGATACGCAGTATTTT.

V and J are TRBV11-2 and TRBJ2-1; 7 nucleotides match TRBD1. J was trimmed by 0 bases and V by 1 base; bases with no gene match: 6. The CDR3 is 17 amino acids. The V gene's germline CDR1 is SGHAT and CDR2 FQNNGV. The CDR3 DNA is TGTGCCAGCAGCTTAGGAAGCTGGGACAGCTCCTACAATGAGCAGTTCTTC. Translated, it gives CASSLGSWDSSYNEQFF.

V is TRBV11-3 and J is TRBJ1-2; no firm D call. Germline V gene sequence: CDR1 SGHNT, CDR2 YENEEA. Trimming removed 4 bases from V and 4 bases from J, with 13 bases in between. The CDR3 is made up of 14 amino acids. CDR3 sequence (DNA): TGTGCCAGCAGCTCCCGTGACTGGAGCTATGGCTACACCTTC. Protein sequence: CASSSRDWSYGYTF.

A word on this clone: Other DNA sequences in the sample encode the same CDR3. The rearrangement uses TRBV30 and TRBJ1-4, with D perhaps TRBD1 (5 bases). CDR1 GTSNPN and CDR2 SVGIG come from the germline V gene (reference sequence). Trimming removed 1 base from V and 5 bases from J, with 8 bases in between. The CDR3 contains 13 residues. CDR3: CAWSGEGNEKLFF. For the CDR3, the DNA is TGTGCCTGGAGTGGGGAGGGGAATGAAAAACTGTTTTTT.

The rearrangement joins TRBV7-6 to TRBJ2-7; D tentatively fits TRBD1 or TRBD2 (5 bases each). Germline V gene data show CDR1 as SGHVS and CDR2 as FNYEAQ. V gave up 5 bases and J gave up 4 bases, with 18 bases separating them. This CDR3 contains 15 residues. The DNA for the CDR3 is TGTGCCAGCAGCCCTGGGCAGGGAGCAGGGTACGAGCAGTACTTC. Residues: CASSPGQGAGYEQYF.

This sequence joins TRBV5-6 and TRBJ2-1, with 14 bases matching TRBD2. Germline V CDR1 and CDR2: SGHDT, YYEEEE. V lost 4 bases, J lost 12 bases, and 3 bases stayed unmatched. The CDR3 sequence is 13 residues long. CDR3 sequence reads: CASSPGLAGGQFF. The DNA of the CDR3 is TGTGCCAGCAGCCCCGGACTAGCGGGGGGGCAGTTCTTC. Filled out from reference TRBV5-6 and TRBJ2-1, the complete variable domain reads DAGVTQSPTHLIKTRGQQVTLRCSPKSGHDTVSWYQQALGQGPQFIFQYYEEEERQRGNFPDRFSGHQFPNYSSELNVNALLLGDSALYLCASSPGLAGGQFFGPGTRLTVL.

The CDR3 loop is CASKRTGTYNEQFF. CDR3 DNA: TGTGCCAGCAAGAGGACAGGAACCTACAATGAGCAGTTCTTC. The chain carries TRBV27 and TRBJ2-1, with 7 bases fitting TRBD1. Trimming removed 7 bases from V and 2 bases from J; junction bases left unmatched: 5. This CDR3 has 14 residues. The germline V gene encodes CDR1 MNHEY and CDR2 SMNVEV (reference sequence).

The rearrangement joins TRBV7-9 to TRBJ2-5; 9 bases are a match to TRBD1. Germline lookup yields CDR1 SEHNR and CDR2 FQNEAQ (reference sequence). V was clipped by 6 bases and J by 1 base; unmatched bases: 6. There are 15 residues in the CDR3. The CDR3 sequence is CASSPGTGTQETQYF. CDR3 nucleotide sequence: TGTGCCAGCAGTCCCGGGACAGGGACCCAAGAGACCCAGTACTTC.

The chain links TRBV27 to TRBJ2-1, with 7 bases identical to TRBD1. This CDR3 is 16 amino acids long. Per germline, CDR1 MNHEY and CDR2 SMNVEV (reference sequence). V lost 4 bases and J lost 5; bases outside the gene matches: 11. The CDR3 reads CASSSIQQGIHNEQFF. Written as DNA, the CDR3 is TGTGCCAGCAGTTCCATTCAACAGGGGATCCACAATGAGCAGTTCTTC.

The rearrangement links TRBV4-3 to TRBJ2-5; no firm D call. The CDR3 sequence is 13 residues long. Trimming removed 4 bases from V and 4 bases from J, with 10 bases in between. The germline CDR1 and CDR2 sequences are LGHNA and YSLEER. The CDR3 loop is CASSPGERETQYF. The CDR3 DNA reads as TGCGCCAGCAGCCCTGGCGAGAGAGAGACCCAGTACTTC.

The chain employs TRBV28 and TRBJ2-7; possibly TRBD2 for D (5 bases). CDR1 and CDR2 from the germline V gene are MDHEN and SYDVKM. The V and J ends lost 5 bases and 2 bases respectively, with 16 bases between them. This CDR3 comprises 15 residues. The CDR3 DNA sequence: TGTGCCAGCAGTCCCCTCGGGGAAGCCACCTACGAGCAGTACTTC. Amino acid sequence: CASSPLGEATYEQYF.

The rearrangement joins TRBV28 to TRBJ2-1; 12 bases align to TRBD2. The CDR3 is made up of 19 amino acids. The germline CDR1 and CDR2 sequences are MDHEN and SYDVKM. V trimming: 2 bases; J trimming: 0 bases; junction bases outside the gene matches: 8. CDR3 sequence: CASSLEFASGGASYNEQFF. The CDR3 DNA reads as TGTGCCAGCAGTTTAGAGTTTGCTAGCGGGGGGGCCTCCTACAATGAGCAGTTCTTC.

V is TRBV19 and J is TRBJ1-2; D ambiguous. CDR1 and CDR2 (germline): LNHDA, SQIVND (reference sequence). This CDR3 is 15 amino acids long. Trimming cost V 5 bases and J 3 bases, with 16 bases left between them. The CDR3 DNA sequence: TGTGCCAGTAGTTTACCCTCCAGGCCAGACTATGGCTACACCTTC. Translation gives CASSLPSRPDYGYTF. The entire variable domain, with the rest obtained from reference TRBV19 and TRBJ1-2, is as follows: DGGITQSPKYLFRKEGQNVTLSCEQNLNHDAMYWYRQDPGQGLRLIYYSQIVNDFQKGDIAEGYSVSREKKESFPLTVTSAQKNPTAFYLCASSLPSRPDYGYTFGSGTRLTVV.

V usage is TRBV4-2 and J usage is TRBJ1-5; unclear D gene. From germline, CDR1 is LGHNA and CDR2 YNFKEQ. The CDR3 has 16 residues. V gave up 0 bases and J gave up 2 bases, with 11 bases separating them. The CDR3 here is CASSQDNGEGNQPQHF. The CDR3 bases are TGTGCCAGCAGCCAAGACAACGGAGAGGGCAATCAGCCCCAGCATTTT.

The rearrangement joins TRBV6-5 to TRBJ2-7; TRBD1 matches 10 bases. Germline V gives CDR1 MNHEY, CDR2 SVGAGI. J lost 6 bases, V lost 2 bases, and 4 bases had no gene match. There are 14 residues in the CDR3. The CDR3 protein is CASSYPGTGAEQYF. The CDR3 nucleotides read TGTGCCAGCAGTTACCCCGGGACAGGGGCCGAGCAGTACTTC.

The rearrangement uses TRBV6-1 and TRBJ1-2, with 7 nucleotides matching TRBD1. Germline assignment: CDR1 MNHNS and CDR2 SASEGT. CDR3 length equals 16 residues. The V segment lost 0 bases and the J segment 7 bases; nucleotides outside the gene matches: 11. The CDR3 nucleotides are TGTGCCAGCAGTGAAGCTGGGTGGAGACAGGGCATTGGCTACACCTTC. Translated, it gives CASSEAGWRQGIGYTF.

The V call is TRBV7-8, the J call TRBJ1-1; D is perhaps TRBD1 (5 bases). Germline V gene lookup returns CDR1 SGHVS and CDR2 FQNEAQ. The CDR3 sequence is 14 residues long. Trimming took off 1 base at V and 5 bases at J, with 11 bases between the two ends. The CDR3 here is CASSLVPGATEAFF. The DNA of the CDR3 is TGTGCCAGCAGCTTAGTTCCCGGGGCAACTGAAGCTTTCTTT. The variable domain in full, with the rest retrieved from reference TRBV7-8 and TRBJ1-1, is GAGVSQSPRYKVAKRGQDVALRCDPISGHVSLFWYQQALGQGPEFLTYFQNEAQLDKSGLPSDRFFAERPEGSVSTLKIQRTQQEDSAVYLCASSLVPGATEAFFGQGTRLTVV.

CDR3 DNA: TGCGCCAGCAGCCGGACAACAGGGCTCGCGGAAAAACTGTTTTTT. It translates to CASSRTTGLAEKLFF. V and J are TRBV5-1 and TRBJ1-4, with D tentatively TRBD1 (6 bases). The CDR3 is 15 residues long. Between the trimmed V and J ends, which lost 4 bases and 8 bases, there was a span of 18 bases. Per germline, CDR1 SGHRS and CDR2 YFSETQ.

The chain is built from TRBV4-1 and TRBJ1-1; no clear D. Germline CDR1 is MGHRA and CDR2 is YSYEKL. V dropped 0 bases and J dropped 6 bases, with 14 bases sitting between them. This CDR3 spans 15 amino acids. The CDR3 DNA reads TGCGCCAGCAGCCAAGATACCGATACGGGGTCTGAAGCTTTCTTT. It yields the protein CASSQDTDTGSEAFF.